This T cell receptor (beta chain) comes out of a study of cytomegalovirus exposure and HLA in healthy donors. Donors in the study were healthy people who gave bone marrow. This CDR3 comprises 12 residues. CDR1 and CDR2 from the germline V gene are SGHNT and YYREEE (reference sequence). Trimming cost V 4 bases and J 4 bases, with 8 bases left between them. PCR used 60 Vbeta primers and 13 Jbeta primers. Assay: immunoSEQ multiplex PCR; the TCRdb copy retains only in-frame clones and omits some. This sample has hundreds of thousands of clones, with approximately 90% found just once. This TCR was sampled from a woman aged 18 to 35 in good health and CMV-seronegative. This chain links TRBV5-4 with TRBJ1-1; D call uncertain. Sequences were obtained from PBMCs. In nucleotides, the CDR3 is TGTGCCAGCAGCCGCGTAAGCACTGAAGCTTTCTTT. It yields the protein CASSRVSTEAFF.